These T cell receptor beta chains were read from a single sample in a study of post-analysis software for immune sequencing data. Each CDR3 protein is one row after TCRdb ran MiXCR on the PCR reads. Altogether 800,000 to 950,000 distinct CDR3 sequences are present, approximately 53% being singletons, with the ten largest covering approximately 4.3%. What was sequenced was blood. The receptors derive from a girl aged 10-17 years with multiple sclerosis. Both conserved end residues are part of each CDR3. Fields, in order: D gene, J gene, clone size, V gene, CDR3 protein, CDR3 DNA. A D gene is named only where the DNA matches it firmly. Clone size is not always given. Where it is, it says once, few, many or a class for expanded clones.

TRBD1 | TRBJ1-2 | - | TRBV2 | CASSEWTGVNYGYTF | TGTGCCAGCAGTGAATGGACAGGAGTCAACTATGGCTACACCTTC
TRBD1 | TRBJ1-2 | - | TRBV4-1 | CASSQGKLGQGHLFYGYTF | TGCGCCAGCAGCCAAGGGAAACTGGGACAGGGGCATTTGTTTTATGGCTACACCTTC
- | TRBJ1-5 | - | TRBV19 | CASSVSRDTYQPQHF | TGTGCCAGTAGTGTCTCCCGGGACACCTATCAGCCCCAGCATTTT
- | TRBJ1-4 | - | TRBV5-5 | CASSPGIGGSNEKLFF | TGTGCCAGCAGCCCCGGGATCGGAGGTTCTAATGAAAAACTGTTTTTT
- | TRBJ1-2 | - | TRBV29-1 | CSVAGLGGYTF | TGCAGCGTTGCTGGGTTGGGAGGCTACACCTTC
- | TRBJ2-1 | - | TRBV6-6 | CASSAGALNEQFF | TGTGCCAGCAGCGCGGGGGCCCTCAATGAGCAGTTCTTC
- | TRBJ1-1 | - | TRBV7-2 | CASSLGGGYTEAFF | TGTGCCAGCAGCTTAGGGGGCGGGTACACTGAAGCTTTCTTT
- | TRBJ2-7 | - | TRBV20-1 | CSASRKGRYEQYF | TGCAGTGCTAGTCGGAAGGGCCGCTACGAGCAGTACTTC
TRBD2 | TRBJ2-3 | - | TRBV10-3 | CAISTHASGSTDTQYF | TGTGCCATCAGTACCCATGCTAGCGGGAGCACAGATACGCAGTATTTT
- | TRBJ2-1 | few | TRBV20-1 | CSARFYNEQFF | TGCAGTGCTCGATTTTACAATGAGCAGTTCTTC
TRBD2 | TRBJ2-3 | few | TRBV29-1 | CSLPGLAGEGTDTQYF | TGCAGCTTACCGGGACTAGCGGGGGAAGGGACAGATACGCAGTATTTT
TRBD2 | TRBJ2-7 | once | TRBV4-2 | CASSQDPSGRDEQYF | TGTGCCAGCAGCCAAGATCCCAGCGGGAGGGACGAGCAGTACTTC
- | TRBJ2-5 | - | TRBV12-3/TRBV12-4 | CASSTNREQYF | TGTGCCAGCAGTACCAACCGGGAGCAGTACTTC
- | TRBJ2-5 | - | TRBV3-1 | CASGQGLASRQETQYF | TGTGCCAGCGGCCAAGGCCTAGCGTCGAGGCAAGAGACCCAGTACTTC
TRBD1 | TRBJ2-7 | few | TRBV7-9 | CASSLSGQGTSYEQYF | TGTGCCAGCAGCCTTTCCGGACAGGGGACCTCCTACGAGCAGTACTTC
- | TRBJ2-3 | - | TRBV29-1 | CSLISGADTQYF | TGCAGCCTCATATCAGGGGCAGATACGCAGTATTTT
TRBD1 | TRBJ2-6 | few | TRBV5-1 | CASSLGQGNSGANVLTF | TGTGCCAGCAGCCTGGGACAGGGTAACTCTGGGGCCAACGTCCTGACTTTC
- | TRBJ2-7 | few | TRBV11-2 | CASSSPRGGISEQYF | TGTGCCAGCAGCTCCCCGCGCGGCGGGATAAGCGAGCAGTACTTC
TRBD1 | TRBJ2-7 | - | TRBV5-1 | CASSGSQGQGTNEQYF | TGCGCCAGTTCCGGATCACAGGGACAGGGAACCAACGAGCAGTACTTC
- | TRBJ2-1 | few | TRBV3-1 | CASSQSGSRYNEQFF | TGTGCCAGCAGCCAAAGCGGGTCTAGGTACAATGAGCAGTTCTTC
- | TRBJ2-5 | - | TRBV7-3 | CASSPRSRGTQYF | TGTGCCAGCAGCCCCCGCTCTCGGGGGACCCAGTACTTC
- | TRBJ2-5 | - | TRBV12-3/TRBV12-4 | CASSLIAKETQYF | TGTGCCAGCAGTTTAATAGCGAAAGAGACCCAGTACTTC
- | TRBJ2-3 | - | TRBV29-1 | CSVWDTTDTQYF | TGCAGCGTATGGGACACCACAGATACGCAGTATTTT
- | TRBJ2-1 | - | TRBV7-2 | CASSVVRSSYNEQFF | TGTGCCAGCAGCGTAGTACGGAGCTCCTACAATGAGCAGTTCTTC
- | TRBJ2-5 | few | TRBV5-6 | CASSLVTRVETQYF | TGTGCCAGCAGCTTGGTGACTAGGGTAGAGACCCAGTACTTC
- | TRBJ1-4 | few | TRBV6-6 | CASRNEDTGKLFF | TGTGCCAGCAGAAATGAGGACACCGGAAAACTGTTTTTT
- | TRBJ1-2 | - | TRBV10-1 | CASSDSPGYGYTF | TGCGCCAGCAGTGACAGTCCGGGCTATGGCTACACCTTC
- | TRBJ2-1 | few | TRBV9 | CASSVAGENYNEQFF | TGTGCCAGCAGCGTAGCGGGAGAGAACTACAATGAGCAGTTCTTC
- | TRBJ2-1 | - | TRBV29-1 | CSVVPIGHEQFF | TGCAGCGTTGTGCCCATAGGTCATGAGCAGTTCTTC
- | TRBJ2-3 | - | TRBV6-5 | CASSKGIRLTDTQYF | TGTGCCAGCAGTAAGGGAATTCGGCTCACAGATACGCAGTATTTT
- | TRBJ2-5 | - | TRBV10-3 | CAISERERGYQETQYF | TGTGCCATCAGTGAGCGGGAGAGAGGTTACCAAGAGACCCAGTACTTC
- | TRBJ2-3 | few | TRBV29-1 | CSVKWGAGDTQYF | TGCAGCGTCAAATGGGGGGCTGGAGATACGCAGTATTTT
TRBD1 | TRBJ1-1 | - | TRBV12-3/TRBV12-4 | CASRYSQILSRGEAFF | TGTGCCAGCAGATACTCCCAGATTCTCAGCAGGGGGGAAGCTTTCTTT
- | TRBJ1-2 | - | TRBV29-1 | CSVRRQDRYGYTF | TGCAGCGTCCGTAGACAGGACAGATATGGCTACACCTTC
- | TRBJ1-5 | - | TRBV20-1 | CNRTVHQPQHF | TGCAACAGGACGGTTCATCAGCCCCAGCATTTT
- | TRBJ1-5 | - | TRBV7-8 | CASSFGSLEPQHF | TGTGCCAGCAGCTTCGGGAGTTTAGAGCCCCAGCATTTT
TRBD1 | TRBJ2-1 | - | TRBV3-1 | CASSQGLQGVAVVEQFF | TGTGCCAGCAGCCAAGGTTTACAGGGGGTGGCCGTTGTTGAGCAGTTCTTC
TRBD1 | TRBJ2-7 | once | TRBV20-1 | CSAGRTGDEQYF | TGCAGTGCTGGCAGGACAGGGGACGAGCAGTACTTC
TRBD2 | TRBJ2-1 | once | TRBV7-2 | CASGYLAGGYNEQFF | TGTGCCAGCGGGTACCTAGCGGGAGGTTACAATGAGCAGTTCTTC
TRBD1 | TRBJ1-1 | - | TRBV6-6 | CASRKRQGTDTEAFF | TGTGCCAGCAGGAAAAGACAGGGTACGGACACTGAAGCTTTCTTT
- | TRBJ1-2 | few | TRBV4-1 | CASSQNIRAQDGYTF | TGCGCCAGCAGCCAAAACATCAGGGCGCAGGATGGCTACACCTTC
TRBD1 | TRBJ1-2 | few | TRBV7-9 | CASSSLQGTSYGYTF | TGTGCCAGCAGCTCCCTACAGGGGACTAGCTATGGCTACACCTTC
- | TRBJ2-7 | many | TRBV12-3/TRBV12-4 | CASSFRGDEQYF | TGTGCCAGCAGCTTCAGGGGTGACGAGCAGTACTTC
- | TRBJ2-3 | few | TRBV12-5 | CASGPSGPRSTDTQYF | TGTGCTAGTGGACCTTCGGGACCGCGCAGCACAGATACGCAGTATTTT
- | TRBJ2-3 | few | TRBV12-3/TRBV12-4 | CASSRRGPSTDTQYF | TGTGCCAGCAGTCGGAGGGGCCCAAGCACAGATACGCAGTATTTT
- | TRBJ2-1 | - | TRBV5-6 | CASSLVQNNEQFF | TGTGCCAGCAGCTTGGTTCAGAACAATGAGCAGTTCTTC
- | TRBJ2-1 | - | TRBV2 | CASSVYRGPNEQFF | TGTGCCAGCAGTGTCTACCGGGGGCCCAATGAGCAGTTCTTC
- | TRBJ1-2 | once | TRBV5-1 | CASSLWDPGSYGYTF | TGCGCCAGCAGCTTGTGGGACCCGGGGAGCTATGGCTACACCTTC